This T cell receptor (beta chain) was documented in a study of blood T cell repertoires in COVID-19. About the study: Samples came from the United States, Italy and Spain, spanning acute and convalescent COVID-19. T cells, B-cell-depleted T cells, or PBMCs supplied cDNA or gDNA.

The participants were between about 18 and 90 years old and came from under 25 US areas. Participants were placed into cohorts based on the clinical history they reported. V lost 0 bases to trimming and J lost 0 bases, with 6 bases between them. The CDR3 contains 14 residues. Germline assignment: CDR1 SGHRS and CDR2 YFSETQ. TCRdb keeps only in-frame clones here, not all; method: immunoSEQ multiplex PCR. The table shows 150,000 or so clones, with about 85% occurring only once. The sequence was collected from a woman aged 40 to 49 with acute COVID-19. The sample consisted of PBMCs or T cells enriched from blood (not recorded which). The chain is built from TRBV5-1 and TRBJ1-2, with D unclear. The CDR3 spells CASSLDAANYGYTF. The CDR3 DNA is TGCGCCAGCAGCTTGGATGCAGCTAACTATGGCTACACCTTC.